Given below is one TCR beta chain in context. What it binds is not known. These data are taken from a study of PD-L1 blockade in urothelial cancer. About the research overall: Blood-derived samples held a median around 140,000 T cells. Regarding the study as a whole: For durable-benefit patients, tumor-associated blood clones expanded more at 3 weeks. Lower than median blood TCR clonality before treatment predicted better survival.

This CDR3 is built from 14 residues. Germline V CDR1 and CDR2: SGHVS, FNYEAQ. The V and J ends lost 5 bases and 4 bases respectively, with 14 bases between them. The protocol was immunoSEQ multiplex PCR, while the TCRdb copy is restricted to in-frame clones and leaves out a portion. The data hold about 95,000 clones, with around 87% observed a single time. This sample's time point: pretreatment peripheral blood. For each patient, 1 to 8 samples were obtained, pretreatment and on-treatment. The receptor was isolated from a man in his sixties with urothelial cancer. The rearrangement joins TRBV7-6 to TRBJ1-2; no definite D call. Here the sequenced sample was PBMCs, taken around atezolizumab (anti-PD-L1) treatment. The CDR3 is CASSPTMAGYGYTF. CDR3 coding DNA: TGTGCCAGCAGCCCGACTATGGCAGGCTATGGCTACACCTTC.